Listed here are 23 T cell receptor beta chains from one sample, sequenced in a study of CD8 T cells in Susac syndrome. Random-hexamer reverse transcription was applied to roughly 0.5 to 1 ug RNA. A single record per CDR3 protein comes from TCRdb applying MiXCR to the immunoSEQ multiplex PCR reads. The sample has 50,000 or so distinct CDR3 sequences, around 92% seen once. The sequencing sample was made of CD8+ T cells from PBMCs. These receptor sequences come from a human donor in good health.

In this sample, this clonotype turned up once. The rearrangement uses TRBV6-6 and TRBJ2-7; TRBD2 matches 9 bases. The germline CDR1 and CDR2 sequences are MNHNY and SVGAGI (reference sequence). Germline trimming cut 6 bases from V and 4 bases from J; bases unmatched to any gene: 10. This CDR3 is 15 amino acids long. The CDR3 DNA reads TGTGCCAGCAGCGAACGGGTAGCGGGAGAGTACGAGCAGTACTTC. As protein: CASSERVAGEYEQYF.

This rearrangement joins TRBV6-2 or TRBV6-3 to TRBJ1-5, with 10 nucleotides matching TRBD1. V trimming: 4 bases; J trimming: 6 bases; junction bases outside the gene matches: 6. The CDR3 is 15 residues long. The V gene's germline CDR1 is MNHEY and CDR2 SVGEGT. The CDR3 protein is CASSSDRGQIQPQHF. DNA for the CDR3: TGTGCCAGCAGTTCAGACAGGGGGCAGATTCAGCCCCAGCATTTT.

J is TRBJ2-7 and V is TRBV12-3 or TRBV12-4; D gene ambiguous. The CDR3 totals 11 residues. Trimming stripped 8 bases from V and 0 bases from J, with 5 bases between. The DNA for the CDR3 is TGTGCCAGCGGATTCTCCTACGAGCAGTACTTC. Protein sequence: CASGFSYEQYF.

CDR3 sequence reads: CASSLGGSAGTMMGYTF. Written as DNA, the CDR3 is TGTGCCAGCAGTTTAGGAGGCTCGGCAGGGACTATGATGGGCTACACCTTC. V is TRBV12-3 or TRBV12-4 and J is TRBJ1-2, with TRBD1 as a possible D gene (5 bases). Trimming took 1 base from V and 8 from J, leaving 23 bases between them. The CDR3 spans 17 residues.

Remarks on this clonotype: At one of its ends the junction is not consistent with the germline gene, which may arise from a read error. V is TRBV19 and J is TRBJ2-7, with unresolved D. CDR1 and CDR2 from the germline V gene are LNHDA and SQIVND (reference sequence). This CDR3 comprises 13 residues. The CDR3 bases are TGTGCCAGTAGTATCCCGGGCAGCTACGAGCAGTACTTT. It encodes CASSIPGSYEQYF.

V usage is TRBV19 and J usage is TRBJ1-5; D is ambiguous. Trimming stripped 6 bases from V and 0 bases from J, with 12 bases between. The CDR3 has 15 residues. Germline CDR1 and CDR2: LNHDA and SQIVND (reference sequence). The CDR3, as DNA: TGTGCCAGTAGCCAAGCGGTTCATAGCAATCAGCCCCAGCATTTT. Protein sequence: CASSQAVHSNQPQHF.

The CDR3 DNA is TGCAGTGCTAGAGACCTCCAGGGGGGCCACGAGCAGTACTTC. This codes for CSARDLQGGHEQYF. This chain uses TRBV20-1 with TRBJ2-7; TRBD1 might be the D (7 bases). CDR3 size: 14 residues. Germline values: CDR1 DFQATT, CDR2 SNEGSKA (reference sequence). Trimming took off 0 bases at V and 5 bases at J, with 14 bases between the two ends.

This chain connects TRBV27 to TRBJ1-1, with TRBD1 matching over 7 bases. Trimming cost V 2 bases and J 4 bases; bases outside gene matches: 10. The CDR3 is 16 residues long. Germline lookup yields CDR1 MNHEY and CDR2 SMNVEV (reference sequence). The CDR3 is CASSLAYRGVSTEAFF. CDR3 in DNA: TGTGCCAGCAGTTTAGCCTACAGGGGCGTAAGCACTGAAGCTTTCTTT.

This chain connects TRBV4-1 to TRBJ1-2; D call uncertain. CDR1 MGHRA and CDR2 YSYEKL come from the germline V gene. The CDR3 has 14 residues. Trimming took off 3 bases at V and 1 base at J, with 9 bases between the two ends. Here the CDR3 reads CASSQPRFNYGYTF. The CDR3 nucleotides are TGCGCCAGCAGCCAGCCCCGATTTAACTATGGCTACACCTTC.

CDR3 sequence (DNA): TGTGCCAGCGGCCCGGGTCTGGAGGATGGCTACACCTTC. Its translation: CASGPGLEDGYTF. The chain joins TRBV6-6 to TRBJ1-2, with D uncertain. CDR1 is MNHNY and CDR2 is SVGAGI in the germline V gene (reference sequence). Trimming took off 8 bases at V and 6 bases at J, with 16 bases between the two ends. The CDR3 totals 13 residues.

The rearrangement uses TRBV19 and TRBJ1-5, with D tentatively TRBD1 (5 bases). From germline, CDR1 is LNHDA and CDR2 SQIVND (reference sequence). CDR3 length: 16 amino acids. The V gene lost 1 base and the J gene lost 6 bases, with 16 bases spanning the gap. The CDR3 DNA is TGTGCCAGTAGTATAGTCGGGCAGGGCCAAATTCAGCCCCAGCATTTT. Its translation: CASSIVGQGQIQPQHF.

The chain combines TRBV28 with TRBJ2-7, with a weak D call TRBD1 (6 bases). V was clipped by 1 base and J by 3 bases, with 10 bases between them. CDR3 size: 14 residues. CDR1 MDHEN and CDR2 SYDVKM come from the germline V gene. Here the CDR3 reads CASSLSGGGYEQYF. CDR3 bases: TGTGCCAGCAGTTTATCTGGGGGCGGCTACGAGCAGTACTTC.

The chain combines TRBV12-3 or TRBV12-4 with TRBJ2-1; unclear D gene. V lost 3 bases and J 0 bases, leaving 9 bases between the germline ends. The CDR3 runs to 15 residues. The chain's CDR3 is CASSFEDPSYNEQFF. The CDR3, as DNA: TGTGCCAGCAGTTTCGAGGATCCCTCCTACAATGAGCAGTTCTTC.

This clonotype was seen just once. The V gene is TRBV12-3 or TRBV12-4, the J gene TRBJ1-5; no firm D call. V was shortened by 3 bases and J by 3 bases, with 15 bases between the two germline ends. CDR3 size: 16 residues. This CDR3 is CASSLGVGWHNQPQHF. DNA of the CDR3: TGTGCCAGCAGTTTGGGCGTGGGTTGGCACAATCAGCCCCAGCATTTT.

This chain connects TRBV29-1 to TRBJ2-7, with TRBD1 matching over 9 bases. The ends lost 4 bases at V and 2 bases at J; junction bases unmatched: 3. Looked up from germline, CDR1 is SQVTM and CDR2 is ANQGSEA. The CDR3 has 13 residues. CDR3 sequence (DNA): TGCAGCGTTGGGACAGGGGATACCTACGAGCAGTACTTC. It specifies CSVGTGDTYEQYF.

The chain uses TRBV7-8 and TRBJ2-7; 14 bases are shared with TRBD2. The CDR3 runs to 17 residues. J was trimmed by 1 base and V by 5 bases; bases with no gene match: 7. Germline-derived CDR1 and CDR2 are SGHVS and FQNEAQ. The CDR3, as DNA: TGTGCCAGCAGCCCGACTAGCGGGAGGGCCTGGTCCTACGAGCAGTACTTC. The encoded protein is CASSPTSGRAWSYEQYF.

J is TRBJ2-7 and V is TRBV5-1; a possible D gene is TRBD2 (5 bases). Germline V gives CDR1 SGHRS, CDR2 YFSETQ. CDR3 length: 14 amino acids. Trimming pared 5 bases from V and 0 bases from J, leaving 12 bases between. The CDR3 bases are TGCGCCAGCAGGCTCCCGGACTCCTCCTACGAGCAGTACTTC. This translates into CASRLPDSSYEQYF.

V is TRBV10-3 and J is TRBJ2-2; no clear D gene. CDR1 and CDR2 from the germline V gene are ENHRY and SYGVKD. With 2 bases removed from V and 1 base from J, the gap between germline ends came to 5 bases. This CDR3 region has 14 residues. In DNA, the CDR3 is TGTGCCATCAGTGAGGGGGAGAACACCGGGGAGCTGTTTTTT. Its protein is CAISEGENTGELFF.

The chain carries TRBV27 and TRBJ2-5; D gene uncertain. Per the germline V gene, CDR1 is MNHEY and CDR2 is SMNVEV (reference sequence). The CDR3 runs to 13 residues. Trimming cost V 2 bases and J 3 bases, with 7 bases left between them. The CDR3 DNA sequence: TGTGCCAGCAGTTTAATCCGCGAAGAGACCCAGTACTTC. This codes for CASSLIREETQYF.

This chain joins TRBV5-6 and TRBJ2-7, with 8 bases matching TRBD1. The CDR3 spans 13 residues. The ends lost 4 bases at V and 3 bases at J; junction bases unmatched: 3. Germline V gene lookup returns CDR1 SGHDT and CDR2 YYEEEE. DNA for the CDR3: TGTGCCAGCAGCACTGGACAGGGCTACGAGCAGTACTTC. Translated: CASSTGQGYEQYF.

This clonotype was detected once. This sequence joins TRBV20-1 and TRBJ1-1; 7 bases line up with TRBD1. CDR1 DFQATT and CDR2 SNEGSKA come from the germline V gene (reference sequence). With 6 bases clipped from V and 8 bases from J, the junction kept 18 bases outside the gene matches. CDR3 length: 15 residues. CDR3 amino acids: CSALSTGPEAPEAFF. CDR3 nucleotides: TGCAGTGCCTTATCGACAGGGCCTGAGGCCCCCGAAGCTTTCTTT.

This clonotype was counted once. V is TRBV28 and J is TRBJ1-1; D is possibly TRBD1 (5 bases). The V end lost 5 bases, the J end lost 1 base, and 8 bases lay between the germline ends. The CDR3 extends over 13 amino acids. The germline V gene encodes CDR1 MDHEN and CDR2 SYDVKM. CDR3 amino acids: CASSDRANTEAFF. The CDR3 DNA is TGTGCCAGCAGTGACAGAGCGAACACTGAAGCTTTCTTT.

This clonotype was recorded once. The V gene is TRBV6-2 or TRBV6-3, the J gene TRBJ2-1, with no clear D. CDR3 length equals 12 residues. CDR1 and CDR2 from the germline V gene are MNHEY and SVGEGT. The DNA of the CDR3 is TGTCCTATCACGGCTCGGTCCGGTGAGCAGTTCTTC. Residues: CPITARSGEQFF.